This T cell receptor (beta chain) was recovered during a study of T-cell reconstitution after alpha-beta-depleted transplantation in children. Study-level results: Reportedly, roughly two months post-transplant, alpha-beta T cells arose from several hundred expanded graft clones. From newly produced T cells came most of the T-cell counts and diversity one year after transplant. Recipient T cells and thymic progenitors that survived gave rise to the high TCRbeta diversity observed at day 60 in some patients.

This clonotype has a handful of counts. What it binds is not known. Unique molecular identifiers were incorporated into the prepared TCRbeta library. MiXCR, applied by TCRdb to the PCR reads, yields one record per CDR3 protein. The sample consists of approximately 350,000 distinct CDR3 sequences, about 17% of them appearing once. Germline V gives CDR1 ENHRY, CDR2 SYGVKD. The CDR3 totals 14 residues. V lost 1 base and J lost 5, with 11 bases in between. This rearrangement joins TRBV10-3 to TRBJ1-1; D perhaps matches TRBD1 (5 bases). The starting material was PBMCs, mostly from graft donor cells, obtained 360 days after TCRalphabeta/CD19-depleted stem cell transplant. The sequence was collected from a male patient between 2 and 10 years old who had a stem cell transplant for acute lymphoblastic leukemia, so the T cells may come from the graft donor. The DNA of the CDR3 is TGTGCCATCAGTGAGTTGCCAGGGAATACTGAAGCTTTCTTT. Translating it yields CAISELPGNTEAFF.